Described below is a single TCR beta chain sequence and its context. What it recognizes is unknown. With 4 bases removed from V and 5 bases from J, the gap between germline ends came to 17 bases. CDR1 SQVTM and CDR2 ANQGSEA come from the germline V gene. CDR3 length equals 14 residues. These data are taken from a study of T-cell memory formation after mild COVID-19. Sample barcodes and UMIs were carried by the TCR alpha and TCR beta cDNA libraries that 5'RACE generated with constant-segment primers. MiXCR, applied by TCRdb to the 5' RACE reads, yields one record per CDR3 protein. The table records around 50,000 distinct CDR3 sequences, less than 15% of them present only once. Study results and limitations: Largely, contracting CD4+ clones fell within CM and EM, and contracting CD8+ clones within EMRA. A second wave expanding day 15 to 37 was CD4+-biased; contracting clones were balanced. Memory from before infection featured some responding clones, which suggests cross-reactive memory joined.

The source material was PBMCs or a T cell subset sorted from them (not recorded which). The rearrangement joins TRBV29-1 to TRBJ1-1; D ambiguous. The clonotype originates from a man between 18 and 35 years old who had mild COVID-19 (a few samples of this study predate the infection). Cell type and time point are not known. The CDR3 sequence is CSVVRNRLGTEAFF. DNA of the CDR3: TGCAGCGTTGTTCGTAACCGTTTGGGAACTGAAGCTTTCTTT.